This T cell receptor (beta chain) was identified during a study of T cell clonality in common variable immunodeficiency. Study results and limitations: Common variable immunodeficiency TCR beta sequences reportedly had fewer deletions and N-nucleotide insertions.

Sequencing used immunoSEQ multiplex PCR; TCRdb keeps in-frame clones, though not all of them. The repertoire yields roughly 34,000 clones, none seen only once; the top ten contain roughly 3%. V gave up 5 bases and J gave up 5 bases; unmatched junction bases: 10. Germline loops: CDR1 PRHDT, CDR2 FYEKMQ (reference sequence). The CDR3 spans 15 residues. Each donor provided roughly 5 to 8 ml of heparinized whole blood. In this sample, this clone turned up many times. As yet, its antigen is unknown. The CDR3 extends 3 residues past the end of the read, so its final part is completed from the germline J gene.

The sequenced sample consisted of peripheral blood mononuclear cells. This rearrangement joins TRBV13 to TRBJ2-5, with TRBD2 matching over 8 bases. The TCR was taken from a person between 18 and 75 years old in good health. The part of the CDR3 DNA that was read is TGTGCCAGCAGCAATTTAGCGGGAAGCTGGGAGACC. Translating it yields CASSNLAGSWET. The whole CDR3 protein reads CASSNLAGSWETQYF. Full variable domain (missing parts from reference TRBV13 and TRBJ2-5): AAGVIQSPRHLIKEKRETATLKCYPIPRHDTVYWYQQGPGQDPQFLISFYEKMQSDKGSIPDRFSAQQFSDYHSELNMSSLELGDSALYFCASSNLAGSWETQYFGPGTRLLVL.